Following are 15 T cell receptor beta chains from one sample sequenced in a study of T cell responses to AZD1222 COVID-19 vaccine. The table came from immunoSEQ multiplex PCR; TCRdb's copy has only in-frame clones and leaves some out. This table has about 150,000 clones, 80% to 95% appearing once. The sample was peripheral blood, taken 28 days after the second AZD1222 dose. These receptors were collected from an adult who received the AZD1222 COVID-19 vaccine.

V is TRBV18 and J is TRBJ1-3; D is ambiguous. Germline CDR1 reads KGHSH; CDR2 reads LQKENI. V was trimmed by 2 bases and J by 0 bases, leaving 14 bases between them. The CDR3 runs to 17 residues. The CDR3, as DNA: TGTGCCAGCTCACCAGCACCGCCGAGGCTCTCTGGAAACACCATATATTTT. Translation: CASSPAPPRLSGNTIYF.

The gene calls are TRBV23-1 and TRBJ2-7; no definite D call. TRBV23-1 is placed among ORFs of uncertain function. Trimming took 9 bases from V and 2 from J, leaving 5 bases between them. The CDR3 is 10 residues long. The CDR3 DNA sequence: TGCGCCAGGACCACCTACGAGCAGTACTTC. Its protein product is CARTTYEQYF.

The chain has TRBV4-1 and TRBJ1-3, with D uncertain. Germline loops: CDR1 MGHRA, CDR2 YSYEKL. Trimming stripped 4 bases from V and 1 base from J, with 11 bases between. The CDR3 extends over 15 amino acids. This CDR3 is CASSPWTESGNTIYF. The CDR3 DNA sequence: TGCGCCAGCAGCCCCTGGACGGAATCTGGAAACACCATATATTTT.

About this clone itself: The junction differs from germline at one of its ends, possibly a read error. This chain joins TRBV6-5 and TRBJ2-7; TRBD2 matches at 10 bases. This CDR3 has 15 residues. Germline V CDR1 and CDR2: MNHEY, SVGAGI. The CDR3 nucleotides are TGTGCCAGCAGTCACTCAGGACTAGCGGCCTACGAGCAGTACTTC. Its protein product is CASSHSGLAAYEQYF.

In nucleotides, the CDR3 is TGTGCCAGCTCACCACGAGGGAACGGGCGAACTAGCTCTGGGGCCAACGTCCTGACTTTC. This codes for CASSPRGNGRTSSGANVLTF. The chain links TRBV18 to TRBJ2-6; D may be TRBD2 (5 bases). Trimming removed 1 base from V and 0 bases from J, with 19 bases in between. The CDR3 covers 20 residues. Germline V CDR1 and CDR2: KGHSH, LQKENI.

V usage is TRBV19 and J usage is TRBJ2-2; TRBD2 matches 8 bases. With 7 bases clipped from V and 4 bases from J, the junction kept 8 bases outside the gene matches. The CDR3 covers 15 residues. CDR1 and CDR2 (germline): LNHDA, SQIVND (reference sequence). Here the CDR3 reads CASTLGGRPTGELFF. DNA of the CDR3: TGTGCCAGTACCCTGGGCGGGAGGCCCACCGGGGAGCTGTTTTTT. The full variable domain, with the rest looked up from reference TRBV19 and TRBJ2-2, is DGGITQSPKYLFRKEGQNVTLSCEQNLNHDAMYWYRQDPGQGLRLIYYSQIVNDFQKGDIAEGYSVSREKKESFPLTVTSAQKNPTAFYLCASTLGGRPTGELFFGEGSRLTVL.

The V call is TRBV15, the J call TRBJ1-2, with D uncertain. Germline values: CDR1 LNHNV, CDR2 YYDKDF (reference sequence). V was cut by 1 base and J by 3 bases, with 15 bases left in between. This CDR3 comprises 16 residues. The CDR3 protein is CATSRGGEGSDYGYTF. In nucleotides, the CDR3 is TGTGCCACCAGCAGAGGAGGAGAGGGCTCTGACTATGGCTACACCTTC.

The chain uses TRBV18 and TRBJ1-1; D is uncertain. The germline V gene encodes CDR1 KGHSH and CDR2 LQKENI. This CDR3 contains 14 residues. The V and J ends lost 4 bases and 4 bases respectively, with 13 bases between them. Here the CDR3 DNA reads TGTGCCAGCTCACTAGACCAAAGCAGCACTGAAGCTTTCTTT. Amino acid sequence: CASSLDQSSTEAFF.

The gene calls are TRBV5-1 and TRBJ2-7; unclear D gene. The CDR3 covers 15 residues. Trimming stripped 0 bases from V and 1 base from J, with 11 bases between. Germline assignment: CDR1 SGHRS and CDR2 YFSETQ. The CDR3 spells CASSLDWQLSYEQYF. In nucleotides, the CDR3 is TGCGCCAGCAGCTTGGATTGGCAGCTTTCCTACGAGCAGTACTTC.

V and J are TRBV27 and TRBJ2-1; maybe TRBD2 (5 bases). Germline V gene sequence: CDR1 MNHEY, CDR2 SMNVEV (reference sequence). Between the trimmed V and J ends, which lost 2 bases and 7 bases, there was a span of 12 bases. The CDR3 is 14 residues long. Here the CDR3 reads CASSLEGRLNEQFF. The CDR3 DNA follows: TGTGCCAGCAGTTTAGAGGGCAGATTAAATGAGCAGTTCTTC.

This clone appeared once. The chain recombines TRBV5-1 with TRBJ2-1; the match to TRBD1 covers 8 bases. Trimming cost V 2 bases and J 7 bases; bases outside gene matches: 8. This CDR3 is built from 15 residues. The V gene's germline CDR1 is SGHRS and CDR2 YFSETQ. CDR3 bases: TGCGCCAGCAGCTTTGGACAGGGATTGACGAATGAGCAGTTCTTC. Translated, it gives CASSFGQGLTNEQFF.

This chain uses TRBV21-1 with TRBJ2-1; TRBD2, the D gene given by the table, was not confirmed from the DNA. TRBV21-1 is an annotated pseudogene. The CDR3 runs to 17 residues. The CDR3 loop is CASSKATRLAAYNEQFF. CDR3 bases: TGTGCCAGCAGCAAAGCTACACGACTAGCAGCTTACAATGAGCAGTTCTTC.

The CDR3 region has the DNA TGTGCCAGCAGCTTAAGGTTTGAGGGAGGGCCGTCCGGGGAGCTGTTTTTT. This translates into CASSLRFEGGPSGELFF. This sequence joins TRBV11-2 and TRBJ2-2; 7 bases are shared with TRBD2. V was pared by 2 bases and J by 6 bases, with 12 bases of the junction left unmatched. CDR1 is SGHAT, CDR2 FQNNGV, per germline. The CDR3 has 17 residues.

J is TRBJ2-1 and V is TRBV11-3; 7 bases fit TRBD1. CDR1 SGHNT and CDR2 YENEEA come from the germline V gene. After removal of 4 bases from V and 10 bases from J, the junction contained 1 base not matched to a gene. The CDR3 loop spans 11 amino acids. CDR3 nucleotides: TGTGCCAGCAGCTCCAGGGGGGAGCAGTTCTTC. Translation: CASSSRGEQFF.

The chain joins TRBV27 to TRBJ2-5; no clear D gene. Trimming cost V 4 bases and J 5 bases, with 14 bases left between them. This CDR3 region has 14 residues. Germline V gives CDR1 MNHEY, CDR2 SMNVEV (reference sequence). The CDR3 loop is CASSSGLPGETQYF. DNA for the CDR3: TGTGCCAGCAGTTCCGGGCTCCCGGGCGAGACCCAGTACTTC.